This T cell receptor beta chain was recovered during a study of blood T cell repertoires in COVID-19. Data came from immunoSEQ multiplex PCR; TCRdb stores just in-frame clones and leaves some out. The sample includes 15,000 to 20,000 clones, roughly nine tenths seen only once; the top ten take over 15%. V was clipped by 6 bases and J by 5 bases, with 10 bases between them. Germline V gene lookup returns CDR1 MNHEY and CDR2 SVGEGT. There are 13 residues in the CDR3. This clone was counted between two and nine times. V is TRBV6-2 or TRBV6-3 and J is TRBJ2-2; D is perhaps TRBD2 (5 bases). The sequencing sample was made of peripheral blood. The clonotype was recovered from a man aged 50-59 years with active COVID-19. CDR3 bases: TGTGCCAGCAGCAAACTAGGGACCGGGGAGCTGTTTTTT. Protein: CASSKLGTGELFF.